This is a list of T cell receptor beta chains from one sample in a study of blood T cell repertoires in COVID-19. Libraries were prepared by immunoSEQ multiplex PCR; TCRdb keeps only in-frame clonotypes and omits some of them. The data contain hundreds of thousands of clones, around 90% of them seen just once; the ten biggest clones take up around 3%. Sequencing was done on a sample of PBMCs or T cells enriched from blood (not recorded which). The origin of the receptors is a woman aged 50 to 60 who had recovered from COVID-19. The CDR3 runs from the conserved cysteine through the conserved F or W. D genes are given only for firm matches. The size field is filled for only some rows; it gives once, few, many or a size class.

TRBV7-2	-	-	TRBJ2-2	CASSPGGGRGYNTGELFF	TGTGCCAGCAGCCCCGGGGGTGGCAGGGGGTATAACACCGGGGAGCTGTTTTTT
TRBV28	-	-	TRBJ1-2	CASRIEQGNYGYTF	TGTGCCAGCAGGATCGAACAGGGAAACTATGGCTACACCTTC
TRBV28	-	-	TRBJ1-1	CASSFSGVTEAFF	TGTGCCAGCAGTTTTAGCGGGGTGACTGAAGCTTTCTTT
TRBV5-5	TRBD1	-	TRBJ1-5	CASSLVGTDNQPQHF	TGTGCCAGCAGCTTGGTGGGGACAGACAATCAGCCCCAGCATTTT
TRBV6-6	-	-	TRBJ2-7	CASSRGRSSYEQYF	TGTGCCAGCAGTCGGGGTCGGAGCTCCTACGAGCAGTACTTC
TRBV6-5	TRBD1	-	TRBJ1-2	CASSYPGTGSYTF	TGTGCCAGCAGTTATCCCGGGACAGGCTCCTACACCTTC
TRBV12-3/TRBV12-4	-	-	TRBJ1-1	CASTREGTTEAFF	TGTGCCAGCACTAGAGAGGGGACAACGGAGGCTTTCTTT
TRBV29-1	-	-	TRBJ2-5	CSVEEDSSSKETQYF	TGCAGCGTTGAGGAGGACAGCTCCTCCAAAGAGACCCAGTACTTC
TRBV18	TRBD1	-	TRBJ2-7	CASSPAQTGGWEQYF	TGTGCCAGCTCACCAGCACAAACAGGGGGCTGGGAGCAGTACTTC
TRBV27	TRBD2	once	TRBJ2-2	CASSTLRDYPRGELFF	TGTGCCAGCAGTACATTACGGGACTACCCACGCGGGGAGCTGTTTTTT
TRBV9	TRBD2	-	TRBJ2-3	CASSVTSGRTDTQYF	TGTGCCAGCAGCGTTACTAGCGGGAGAACAGATACGCAGTATTTT
TRBV6-5	-	once	TRBJ2-7	CASTLLGRDGEQYF	TGTGCCAGCACTCTCCTCGGCAGGGATGGCGAGCAGTACTTC
TRBV6-5	TRBD1	-	TRBJ2-7	CASTDTGDEQYF	TGTGCCAGCACCGACACAGGGGACGAGCAGTACTTC
TRBV30	-	-	TRBJ1-1	CAWRSPVNTEAFF	TGTGCCTGGAGGTCTCCGGTGAACACTGAAGCTTTCTTT
TRBV19	TRBD1	-	TRBJ1-2	CASSISRDRAYGYTF	TGTGCCAGTAGTATCTCCCGGGACAGGGCCTATGGCTACACCTTC
TRBV27	-	-	TRBJ2-1	CASSLLRGYEQFF	TGTGCCAGCAGTTTATTGAGGGGGTATGAGCAGTTCTTC
TRBV10-3	TRBD1	-	TRBJ1-5	CAIMGTGVDQPQHF	TGTGCCATCATGGGGACAGGGGTAGATCAGCCCCAGCATTTT
TRBV9	TRBD2	-	TRBJ2-5	CASSVGGTSGGQETQYF	TGTGCCAGCAGCGTGGGCGGGACTAGCGGAGGGCAAGAGACCCAGTACTTC
TRBV7-9	TRBD1	-	TRBJ1-5	CASSSDRGRGGQPQHF	TGTGCCAGCAGCTCCGACAGGGGGCGAGGGGGTCAGCCCCAGCATTTT
TRBV15	TRBD1	once	TRBJ1-5	CATSREWSGGHQPQHF	TGTGCCACCAGCAGAGAGTGGTCAGGGGGCCATCAGCCCCAGCATTTT
TRBV10-1	TRBD2	-	TRBJ2-1	CASSASSGRHNEQFF	TGCGCCAGCAGTGCTTCTAGCGGGAGGCACAATGAGCAGTTCTTC
TRBV28	-	-	TRBJ1-1	CASSSPRAVNTEAFF	TGTGCCAGCAGTTCCCCGAGGGCTGTGAACACTGAAGCTTTCTTT
TRBV19	TRBD2	-	TRBJ2-5	CASSIGTSGRGETQYF	TGTGCCAGTAGTATAGGGACTAGCGGGCGAGGAGAGACCCAGTACTTC
TRBV7-2	-	-	TRBJ2-2	CASSPGGTGNTGELFF	TGTGCCAGCAGCCCCGGGGGGACAGGGAACACCGGGGAGCTGTTTTTT
TRBV11-2	-	once	TRBJ2-1	CASSLSGYEQFF	TGTGCCAGCAGCTTATCAGGGTACGAGCAGTTCTTC
TRBV12-3/TRBV12-4	-	-	TRBJ1-1	CASSTGTTTEAFF	TGTGCCAGCAGCACCGGGACAACCACTGAAGCTTTCTTT
TRBV5-6	TRBD1	-	TRBJ2-7	CASSSGTDAYEQYF	TGTGCCAGCAGCTCCGGGACAGACGCCTACGAGCAGTACTTC
TRBV2	TRBD2	-	TRBJ2-1	CASSERVGLVAFLSYNEQFF	TGTGCCAGCAGTGAACGGGTAGGACTAGTAGCCTTCCTCTCCTACAATGAGCAGTTCTTC
TRBV28	TRBD1	-	TRBJ1-5	CASRYRGSGNQPQHF	TGTGCCAGCAGGTACAGGGGGAGTGGCAATCAGCCCCAGCATTTT
TRBV6-2/TRBV6-3	TRBD2	-	TRBJ2-3	CASSYGREGTDTQYF	TGTGCCAGCAGTTACGGGCGGGAGGGCACAGATACGCAGTATTTT
TRBV27	TRBD2	-	TRBJ2-1	CASSLVRLAESSYNEQFF	TGTGCCAGCAGTTTAGTGCGACTAGCGGAGAGCTCCTACAATGAGCAGTTCTTC
TRBV14	-	-	TRBJ1-6	CASSQKFFGGVDNSPLHF	TGTGCCAGCAGCCAAAAATTTTTCGGGGGGGTTGATAATTCACCCCTCCACTTT
TRBV3-1/TRBV3-2	TRBD1	-	TRBJ2-2	CASSRSGTGATGELFF	TGTGCCAGCAGCCGCTCCGGGACAGGGGCTACCGGGGAGCTGTTTTTT
TRBV24-1	-	-	TRBJ2-7	CATSDSRGIGYEQYF	TGTGCCACCAGTGATTCCAGGGGTATCGGGTACGAGCAGTACTTC
TRBV29-1	-	-	TRBJ1-1	CSVGGGNTEAFF	TGCAGCGTTGGAGGAGGTAACACTGAAGCTTTCTTT
TRBV30	-	once	TRBJ1-5	CAWSVSFHQPQHF	TGTGCCTGGAGTGTAAGCTTTCATCAGCCCCAGCATTTT
TRBV9	TRBD2	-	TRBJ2-2	CASSFPAGREETGELFF	TGTGCCAGCAGCTTCCCGGCAGGGCGGGAGGAGACCGGGGAGCTGTTTTTT
TRBV19	TRBD1	-	TRBJ1-4	CASSLGTGVGEKLFF	TGTGCCAGTAGCCTAGGGACAGGGGTTGGAGAAAAACTGTTTTTT
TRBV29-1	-	-	TRBJ1-5	CSVELTLGQPQHF	TGCAGCGTTGAATTGACACTTGGACAGCCCCAGCATTTT
TRBV18	-	-	TRBJ1-5	CASSSGPASSNQPQHF	TGTGCCAGCTCATCAGGGCCAGCTAGTAGCAATCAGCCCCAGCATTTT
TRBV5-1	TRBD2	-	TRBJ2-1	CASSLLGVAGFYNEQFF	TGCGCCAGCAGCTTGTTGGGGGTAGCGGGATTCTACAATGAGCAGTTCTTC
TRBV30	-	-	TRBJ2-7	CAWSVRGDINF	TGTGCCTGGAGTGTACGGGGGGACATTAACTTC
TRBV4-3	TRBD2	-	TRBJ2-2	CASSRGTSDTGELFF	TGCGCCAGCAGCCGGGGGACTAGCGATACCGGGGAGCTGTTTTTT
TRBV5-4	TRBD2	-	TRBJ2-7	CASSLNMGLASYEQYF	TGTGCCAGCAGCTTGAATATGGGACTAGCGTCCTACGAGCAGTACTTC
TRBV6-2/TRBV6-3	TRBD1	-	TRBJ1-5	CASSRDSSNQPQHF	TGTGCCAGCAGTCGGGACAGCAGCAATCAGCCCCAGCATTTT
TRBV14	-	-	TRBJ2-7	CASSHETAYEQYF	TGTGCCAGCAGCCACGAGACAGCCTACGAGCAGTACTTC
TRBV5-8	TRBD1	-	TRBJ1-4	CASSSGQIRAYEKLFF	TGTGCCAGCAGCTCGGGACAGATAAGGGCATACGAAAAACTGTTTTTT
TRBV24-1	TRBD2	-	TRBJ2-1	CATSSGGVNEQFF	TGTGCCACCAGTTCGGGAGGAGTTAATGAGCAGTTCTTC
TRBV7-2	TRBD1	-	TRBJ1-6	CASSFVTGGNNSPLHF	TGTGCCAGCAGCTTCGTGACAGGGGGGAATAATTCACCCCTCCACTTT
TRBV28	-	-	TRBJ2-1	CASSSPTESSYNEQFF	TGTGCCAGCAGCTCCCCGACAGAGAGCTCCTACAATGAGCAGTTCTTC